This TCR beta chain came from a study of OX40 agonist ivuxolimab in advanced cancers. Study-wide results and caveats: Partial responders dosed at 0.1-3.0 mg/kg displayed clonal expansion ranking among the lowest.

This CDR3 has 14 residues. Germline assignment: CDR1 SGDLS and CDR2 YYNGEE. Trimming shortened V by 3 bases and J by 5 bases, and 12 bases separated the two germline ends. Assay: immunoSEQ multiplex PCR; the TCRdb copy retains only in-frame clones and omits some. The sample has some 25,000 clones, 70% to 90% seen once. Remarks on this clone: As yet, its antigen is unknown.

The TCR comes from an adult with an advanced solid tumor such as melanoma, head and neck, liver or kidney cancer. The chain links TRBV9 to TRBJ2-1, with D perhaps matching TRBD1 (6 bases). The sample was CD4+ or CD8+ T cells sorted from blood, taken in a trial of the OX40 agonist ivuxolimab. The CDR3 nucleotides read TGTGCCAGCAGCGAACCGGGACACGACAATGAGCAGTTCTTC. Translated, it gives CASSEPGHDNEQFF.